These 16 T cell receptor beta chains came from one sample sequenced in a study of T cell responses to AZD1222 COVID-19 vaccine. The table came from immunoSEQ multiplex PCR; TCRdb's copy has only in-frame clones and leaves some out. In the table there are roughly 130,000 clones, roughly 88% of which are singletons. The input for sequencing was peripheral blood, taken on day 0 of MenACWY control vaccination. Receptors originate from an adult in good health.

This clone was seen just once. The rearrangement uses TRBV28 and TRBJ2-3, with D maybe TRBD2 (6 bases). In germline, CDR1 is MDHEN, CDR2 SYDVKM. The CDR3 is made up of 14 amino acids. V shed 3 bases and J shed 4 bases, with 11 bases lying between them. CDR3 DNA sequence: TGTGCCAGCAGTTTTATGACGGGGGCAGATACGCAGTATTTT. Translation gives CASSFMTGADTQYF.

This sequence joins TRBV5-4 and TRBJ2-5; D tentatively reads TRBD1 or TRBD2 (5 bases each). Per the germline V gene, CDR1 is SGHNT and CDR2 is YYREEE (reference sequence). The CDR3 length is 13 residues. V shed 0 bases and J shed 4 bases, with 7 bases lying between them. The CDR3 DNA is TGTGCCAGCAGCTTGGGTGGGACAGAGACCCAGTACTTC. This gives the protein CASSLGGTETQYF. Together with reference TRBV5-4 and TRBJ2-5, the CDR3 gives the full variable domain: ETGVTQSPTHLIKTRGQQVTLRCSSQSGHNTVSWYQQALGQGPQFIFQYYREEENGRGNFPPRFSGLQFPNYSSELNVNALELDDSALYLCASSLGGTETQYFGPGTRLLVL.

The chain has TRBV11-2 and TRBJ2-2; D unresolved. Trimming removed 1 base at V and 2 bases at J, with 8 bases between. This CDR3 is 15 amino acids long. From germline, CDR1 is SGHAT and CDR2 FQNNGV. In nucleotides, the CDR3 is TGTGCCAGCAGCTTAGTACCCCAAAACACCGGGGAGCTGTTTTTT. Translating it yields CASSLVPQNTGELFF.

The V and J genes are TRBV30 and TRBJ2-3; 12 bases agree with TRBD2. After removal of 1 base from V and 4 bases from J, the junction contained 12 bases not matched to a gene. In germline, CDR1 is GTSNPN, CDR2 SVGIG (reference sequence). The CDR3 sequence is 18 residues long. The CDR3 sequence: CAWSAGLAGKLRSDTQYF. Written as DNA, the CDR3 is TGTGCCTGGAGTGCCGGACTAGCGGGAAAGCTACGTTCAGATACGCAGTATTTT.

The chain joins TRBV2 to TRBJ2-5; possible D gene TRBD2, 6 bases. Germline V gene data show CDR1 as SNHLY and CDR2 as FYNNEI. V was trimmed by 11 bases and J by 5 bases, leaving 21 bases between them. The CDR3 spans 14 residues. CDR3 sequence: CALGTGVLGETQYF. CDR3 nucleotide sequence: TGTGCCCTAGGGACGGGAGTTCTGGGGGAGACCCAGTACTTC.

The chain recombines TRBV5-4 with TRBJ2-1; tentative D call: TRBD2 (6 bases). V gave up 3 bases and J gave up 7 bases, with 17 bases separating them. The CDR3 consists of 15 residues. Germline CDR1 SGHNT, CDR2 YYREEE (reference sequence). CDR3 sequence reads: CASSSPNGRGNEQFF. CDR3 coding DNA: TGTGCCAGCAGCTCCCCTAACGGGAGAGGAAATGAGCAGTTCTTC.

This clone was picked up a small number of times. The J gene is TRBJ2-5, the V gene TRBV6-5; D not certain. Germline V gene data show CDR1 as MNHEY and CDR2 as SVGAGI. This CDR3 spans 14 amino acids. V was trimmed by 5 bases and J by 7 bases, leaving 17 bases between them. The CDR3 protein is CASSPDFLARTQYF. Here the CDR3 DNA reads TGTGCCAGCAGTCCGGATTTTTTGGCTAGGACCCAGTACTTC.

V usage is TRBV2 and J usage is TRBJ2-3; 8 nucleotides agree with TRBD2. The CDR3 totals 13 residues. Germline V gene data show CDR1 as SNHLY and CDR2 as FYNNEI. With 4 bases clipped from V and 8 bases from J, the junction kept 5 bases outside the gene matches. CDR3 amino acids: CASSVSGEGTQYF. CDR3 in DNA: TGTGCCAGCAGTGTTAGCGGGGAGGGTACGCAGTATTTT. Filled out from reference TRBV2 and TRBJ2-3, the complete variable domain reads EPEVTQTPSHQVTQMGQEVILRCVPISNHLYFYWYRQILGQKVEFLVSFYNNEISEKSEIFDDQFSVERPDGSNFTLKIRSTKLEDSAMYFCASSVSGEGTQYFGPGTRLTVL.

V usage is TRBV7-9 and J usage is TRBJ2-7, with TRBD1 matching 10 bases. The J segment lost 2 bases and the V segment lost 5 bases, leaving 9 bases of the junction unmatched. Germline V CDR1 and CDR2: SEHNR, FQNEAQ (reference sequence). CDR3 length: 16 amino acids. The DNA of the CDR3 is TGTGCCAGCAGCCCCGAGCGGACAGGGGGAACCTACGAGCAGTACTTC. It codes for CASSPERTGGTYEQYF.

This rearrangement joins TRBV11-2 to TRBJ2-1; TRBD2 matches at 13 bases. CDR3 size: 19 residues. Trimming took 6 bases from V and 6 from J; bases not matched to a gene: 17. From germline, CDR1 is SGHAT and CDR2 FQNNGV. The chain's CDR3 is CASRKPGLAGHRRGNEQFF. In DNA, the CDR3 is TGTGCCAGCAGAAAACCGGGACTAGCGGGACATAGGCGGGGCAATGAGCAGTTCTTC.

In nucleotides, the CDR3 is TGTGCCAGCAGCGAACCGGGACAGGGGATCTACGAGCAGTACTTC. It codes for CASSEPGQGIYEQYF. The chain employs TRBV13 and TRBJ2-7, with TRBD1 matching over 10 bases. V was pared by 5 bases and J by 3 bases, with 7 bases of the junction left unmatched. The CDR3 runs to 15 residues. CDR1 is PRHDT and CDR2 is FYEKMQ in the germline V gene (reference sequence).

The chain is built from TRBV5-1 and TRBJ2-3, with a tentative D call TRBD2 (6 bases). This CDR3 is built from 14 residues. Trimming shortened V by 2 bases and J by 1 base, and 8 bases separated the two germline ends. Germline CDR1 reads SGHRS; CDR2 reads YFSETQ. Here the CDR3 DNA reads TGCGCCAGCAGCTTCGGGGAGGGCACAGATACGCAGTATTTT. Its protein product is CASSFGEGTDTQYF.

J is TRBJ1-1 and V is TRBV5-5; 7 bases map to TRBD1. The J segment lost 1 base and the V segment lost 3 bases, leaving 6 bases of the junction unmatched. The CDR3 extends over 15 amino acids. Looked up from germline, CDR1 is SGHKS and CDR2 is YYEKEE (reference sequence). CDR3 in amino acids: CASSSEGATNTEAFF. CDR3 nucleotide sequence: TGTGCCAGCAGCTCCGAGGGGGCTACGAACACTGAAGCTTTCTTT.

This chain links TRBV24-1 with TRBJ2-2, with D uncertain. V was clipped by 7 bases and J by 0 bases, with 8 bases between them. The CDR3 sequence is 14 residues long. Germline CDR1 KGHDR, CDR2 SFDVKD. As DNA, the CDR3 is TGTGCCACCAGGGAGACTCCGAACACCGGGGAGCTGTTTTTT. Translated, it gives CATRETPNTGELFF.

This chain links TRBV28 with TRBJ2-7; unclear D gene. Germline V CDR1 and CDR2: MDHEN, SYDVKM. This CDR3 has 15 amino acids. V lost 1 base, J lost 5 bases, and 15 bases lay in between. As DNA, the CDR3 is TGTGCCAGCAGTTTATTGACCCCAAGGTTCCACGAGCAGTACTTC. This sequence encodes CASSLLTPRFHEQYF.

This clone was observed a handful of times. V is TRBV7-9 and J is TRBJ1-1; possibly TRBD1 for D (5 bases). This CDR3 is 16 amino acids long. The germline CDR1 and CDR2 sequences are SEHNR and FQNEAQ (reference sequence). V was pared by 1 base and J by 1 base, with 13 bases between. The CDR3, as DNA: TGTGCCAGCAGCTTAGGGCAGGGACGCAAGAACACTGAAGCTTTCTTT. The encoded protein is CASSLGQGRKNTEAFF.